This note documents a single T cell receptor (beta chain) sequence. Its antigen is not identified. These data come from a study of regulatory T cells in long-lasting Graves disease. Findings and limits, study-wide: In persistent patients, shared public clonotypes (around 2,600) outnumbered those in new patients (approximately 880). Gene preferences differed: TRBV28, TRBJ1-2, TRBJ2-5 in persistent cases.

The time point denotes: newly diagnosed GD, antithyroid drugs for less than 3 months. PBMC-extracted RNA yielded the TCR library. Each patient gave 7 to 10 milliliters of EDTA-anticoagulated peripheral blood. In building TCR beta libraries, iRepertoire HTBI primers were used together with Arm-PCR of CDR3 regions. TCRdb reanalysed the multiplex PCR reads using MiXCR and keeps one entry per CDR3 protein. Of about 300,000 distinct CDR3 sequences in the sample, roughly 18% were seen once. Losses at the gene ends were 2 bases for V and 6 bases for J; bases not matched to a gene: 12. Germline CDR1 reads MNHEY; CDR2 reads SVGEGT. The CDR3 has 18 amino acids.

V usage is TRBV6-2 or TRBV6-3 and J usage is TRBJ1-6; 8 nucleotides agree with TRBD1. Sample: peripheral blood mononuclear cells (PBMCs), taken at new diagnosis, from a patient treated with antithyroid drugs. The receptor was derived from a female donor with Graves disease. The DNA for the CDR3 is TGTGCCAGCAGTTACGACAGGGGATTGGGGACGAGTAATTCACCCCTCCACTTT. It specifies CASSYDRGLGTSNSPLHF.